Below are 18 T cell receptor beta chains sequenced from a single sample in a study of CD8 T cells in ankylosing spondylitis. TCRdb re-analysed the 5' RACE reads in MiXCR, keeping a single row per CDR3 protein. The sample includes more than 110,000 distinct CDR3 sequences, 6.5% to 8.5% of them seen just once. What was sequenced was synovial fluid, either unsorted or a sorted T cell fraction (not recorded which). Receptors were obtained from a male donor with ankylosing spondylitis.

This clonotype has a count of ten or more. The gene calls are TRBV7-2 and TRBJ2-5; 10 bases map to TRBD2. CDR3 length: 14 residues. Losses at the gene ends were 5 bases for V and 5 bases for J; bases not matched to a gene: 5. Germline CDR1 SGHTA, CDR2 FQGNSA. CDR3 nucleotides: TGTGCCAGCAGCGATAGGACTAGCGGCGAGACCCAGTACTTC. This encodes CASSDRTSGETQYF.

This clonotype was picked up many times. The gene calls are TRBV4-1 and TRBJ2-4; possible D gene TRBD1, 8 bases. Per germline, CDR1 MGHRA and CDR2 YSYEKL. Trimming stripped 3 bases from V and 6 bases from J, with 15 bases between. CDR3 length equals 15 residues. For the CDR3, the DNA is TGCGCCAGCAGCCACTCGGACAGGGAGGGAAACATTCAGTACTTC. The encoded protein is CASSHSDREGNIQYF.

This clonotype was seen at least ten times. This rearrangement joins TRBV25-1 to TRBJ2-2; D is ambiguous. The germline V and J ends were trimmed by 1 base and 6 bases, with 15 bases remaining between them. The CDR3 length is 16 residues. Per germline, CDR1 MGHDK and CDR2 SYGVNS. The CDR3 region is CASSESGRSPPGELFF. In DNA, the CDR3 is TGTGCCAGCAGTGAATCTGGCAGGAGCCCTCCCGGGGAGCTGTTTTTT. Supplemented by reference TRBV25-1 and TRBJ2-2, the full variable domain reads EADIYQTPRYLVIGTGKKITLECSQTMGHDKMYWYQQDPGMELHLIHYSYGVNSTEKGDLSSESTVSRIRTEHFPLTLESARPSHTSQYLCASSESGRSPPGELFFGEGSRLTVL.

This clonotype occurred a few times. The V call is TRBV10-3, the J call TRBJ1-4, with unresolved D. The CDR3 has 13 residues. V shed 9 bases and J shed 0 bases, with 8 bases lying between them. The germline CDR1 and CDR2 sequences are ENHRY and SYGVKD. This CDR3 reads CAISRATNEKLFF. The CDR3 DNA is TGTGCCATTTCAAGAGCAACTAATGAAAAACTGTTTTTT.

The chain recombines TRBV20-1 with TRBJ2-7, with D possibly being TRBD1 (6 bases). Germline V CDR1 and CDR2: DFQATT, SNEGSKA (reference sequence). Trimming took 6 bases from V and 3 from J, leaving 15 bases between them. The CDR3 consists of 13 residues. The CDR3 here is CSADDRSHYEQYF. The CDR3 DNA reads as TGCAGTGCAGACGACAGGTCCCACTACGAGCAGTACTTC.

A few counts support this clonotype. The rearrangement links TRBV4-3 to TRBJ1-2; no firm D call. The length of the CDR3 is 15 residues. Germline values: CDR1 LGHNA, CDR2 YSLEER. Trimming took off 1 base at V and 3 bases at J, with 12 bases between the two ends. CDR3 in amino acids: CASSQGRDGYYGYTF. CDR3 nucleotide sequence: TGCGCCAGCAGCCAAGGCCGTGACGGATACTATGGCTACACCTTC.

This clonotype was seen ten or more times. The V gene is TRBV20-1, the J gene TRBJ1-2; maybe TRBD1 (5 bases). This CDR3 comprises 10 residues. Germline V gene data show CDR1 as DFQATT and CDR2 as SNEGSKA (reference sequence). The ends were cut back, 1 base at V and 14 bases at J, with 11 bases in the middle. CDR3 DNA sequence: TGCAGTGCTAGAGGGTCCAGGACAACCTTC. This encodes CSARGSRTTF.

The chain joins TRBV4-1 to TRBJ2-1, with no clear D. The germline CDR1 and CDR2 sequences are MGHRA and YSYEKL. CDR3 size: 14 residues. The V and J ends lost 0 bases and 15 bases respectively, with 18 bases between them. The CDR3 coding sequence is TGCGCCAGCAGCCAAGATTTGAGCAGAACTCTCCCGTTCTTC. Its translation: CASSQDLSRTLPFF.

This clonotype has a count of ten or more. The CDR3 loop reads CSAGGTSGKQETQYF. The CDR3 bases are TGCAGTGCTGGGGGGACTAGCGGGAAGCAAGAGACCCAGTACTTC. V gene TRBV20-1 combines with J gene TRBJ2-5; 13 bases match TRBD2. The ends lost 5 bases at V and 2 bases at J; junction bases unmatched: 5. The CDR3 contains 15 residues. Germline CDR1 is DFQATT and CDR2 is SNEGSKA (reference sequence).

This clonotype was observed a handful of times. The chain recombines TRBV28 with TRBJ2-7, with D perhaps matching TRBD1 (7 bases). V shed 1 base and J shed 2 bases, with 18 bases lying between them. Germline CDR1 and CDR2: MDHEN and SYDVKM. The CDR3 runs 17 residues. Written as DNA, the CDR3 is TGTGCCAGCAGTTTATCCGTCGGCGGGACAGCGGCCTACGAGCAGTACTTC. It codes for CASSLSVGGTAAYEQYF.

CDR3 sequence (DNA): TGCGCCAGCAGCTTCCCGGGGCGCACTGAAGCTTTCTTT. It translates to CASSFPGRTEAFF. The chain joins TRBV5-1 to TRBJ1-1, with D possibly matching TRBD1 (5 bases). V lost 2 bases, J lost 4 bases, and 9 bases lay in between. The CDR3 is 13 residues long. The germline V gene has CDR1 SGHRS and CDR2 YFSETQ.

Ten or more counts support this clonotype. This chain links TRBV28 with TRBJ1-5; D perhaps matches TRBD1 (6 bases). Germline CDR1 is MDHEN and CDR2 is SYDVKM. The V gene lost 5 bases and the J gene lost 7 bases, with 15 bases spanning the gap. This CDR3 has 14 amino acids. The CDR3 is CASSGGGLHQPQHF. CDR3 DNA: TGTGCCAGCAGTGGGGGGGGGCTTCACCAGCCCCAGCATTTT.

The V call is TRBV12-3 or TRBV12-4, the J call TRBJ1-1; D not resolved. The CDR3 has 13 residues. Trimming removed 5 bases from V and 5 bases from J, with 12 bases in between. Here the CDR3 reads CASSVRVWTEAFF. The CDR3 nucleotides are TGTGCCAGCAGTGTACGGGTATGGACTGAAGCTTTCTTT.

This clonotype was seen at least ten times. The chain uses TRBV12-3 or TRBV12-4 and TRBJ2-3, with 8 bases matching TRBD2. The CDR3 totals 13 residues. V lost 8 bases, J lost 9 bases, and 10 bases stayed unmatched. CDR3 bases: TGTGCCAGCTCCCTTCGGGAGGGAGGGACGCAGTATTTT. Translating gives CASSLREGGTQYF.

This clonotype was seen more than once but under ten times. The chain recombines TRBV20-1 with TRBJ1-6, with a possible D match to TRBD1 (5 bases). The CDR3 extends over 13 amino acids. Deletions cut 3 bases from V and 8 bases from J, with 11 bases between. Germline CDR1 DFQATT, CDR2 SNEGSKA (reference sequence). CDR3 sequence: CSARRDGDSPLHF. In DNA, the CDR3 is TGCAGTGCTAGGAGGGACGGCGATTCACCCCTCCACTTT.

The chain carries TRBV7-2 and TRBJ1-6; 7 bases line up with TRBD1. This CDR3 comprises 13 residues. V shed 5 bases, J shed 10 bases, and the junction held 5 bases outside the gene matches. CDR1 SGHTA and CDR2 FQGNSA come from the germline V gene. CDR3 sequence reads: CASSPDRRSPLHF. CDR3 bases: TGTGCCAGCAGCCCGGACAGGAGGTCACCCCTCCACTTT.

This sequence joins TRBV7-3 and TRBJ2-7; the match to TRBD2 covers 9 bases. This CDR3 spans 14 amino acids. CDR1 is SGHTA, CDR2 FQGTGA, per germline. J lost 6 bases, V lost 5 bases, and 8 bases had no gene match. For the CDR3, the DNA is TGTGCCAGCAGCCTCAGCGGGGGGATTTCCGAGCAGTACTTC. Protein sequence: CASSLSGGISEQYF.

In this sample, this clonotype turned up many times. The chain is built from TRBV5-1 and TRBJ2-2; perhaps TRBD1 as D (5 bases). Trimming left V 0 bases short and J 1 base short, with 10 bases between. CDR1 SGHRS and CDR2 YFSETQ come from the germline V gene. The CDR3 has 16 amino acids. The DNA for the CDR3 is TGCGCCAGCAGCTTGGCAGGGCGCGGGAACACCGGGGAGCTGTTTTTT. Protein sequence: CASSLAGRGNTGELFF. The full variable domain, its missing parts supplied by reference TRBV5-1 and TRBJ2-2, is KAGVTQTPRYLIKTRGQQVTLSCSPISGHRSVSWYQQTPGQGLQFLFEYFSETQRNKGNFPGRFSGRQFSNSRSEMNVSTLELGDSALYLCASSLAGRGNTGELFFGEGSRLTVL.